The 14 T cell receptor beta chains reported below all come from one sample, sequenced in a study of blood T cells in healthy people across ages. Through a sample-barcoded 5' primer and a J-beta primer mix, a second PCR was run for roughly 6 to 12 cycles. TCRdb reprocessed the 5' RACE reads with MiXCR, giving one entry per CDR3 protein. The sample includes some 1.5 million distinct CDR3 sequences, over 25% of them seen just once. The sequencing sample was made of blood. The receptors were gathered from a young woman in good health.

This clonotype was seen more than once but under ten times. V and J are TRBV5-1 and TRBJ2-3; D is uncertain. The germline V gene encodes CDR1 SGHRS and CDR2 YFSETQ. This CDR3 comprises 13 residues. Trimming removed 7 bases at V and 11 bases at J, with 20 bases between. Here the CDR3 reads CASRSWGSVWQYF. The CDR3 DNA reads TGCGCCAGCCGCTCCTGGGGAAGTGTTTGGCAGTATTTT.

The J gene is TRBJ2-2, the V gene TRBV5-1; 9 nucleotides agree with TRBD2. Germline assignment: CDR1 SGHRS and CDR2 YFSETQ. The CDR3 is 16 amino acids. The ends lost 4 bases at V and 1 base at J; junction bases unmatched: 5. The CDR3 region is CASSSSGGMNTGELFF. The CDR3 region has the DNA TGCGCCAGCAGCAGTAGCGGGGGCATGAACACCGGGGAGCTGTTTTTT.

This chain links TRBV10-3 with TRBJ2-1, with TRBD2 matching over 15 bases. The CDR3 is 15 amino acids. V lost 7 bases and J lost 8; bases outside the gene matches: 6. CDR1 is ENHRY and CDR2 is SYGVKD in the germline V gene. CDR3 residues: CAIKGTSGRNDEQFF. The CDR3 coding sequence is TGTGCCATCAAAGGGACTAGCGGGAGGAACGATGAGCAGTTCTTC.

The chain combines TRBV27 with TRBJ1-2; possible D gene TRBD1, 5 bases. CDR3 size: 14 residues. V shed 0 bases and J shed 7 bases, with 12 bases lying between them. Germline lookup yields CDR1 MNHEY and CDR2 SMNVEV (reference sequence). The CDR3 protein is CASSLSHGGSGYTF. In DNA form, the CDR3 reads TGTGCCAGCAGTTTATCACATGGGGGGTCTGGCTACACCTTC.

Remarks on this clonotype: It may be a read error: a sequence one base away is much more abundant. DNA for the CDR3: TGCAGTGCTACCGACGTGTGGGGGGCCTGCTACGAGCAGTACTTC. It translates to CSATDVWGACYEQYF. This rearrangement joins TRBV20-1 to TRBJ2-5; D assignment may be TRBD1 or TRBD2 (6 bases each). The DNA matches TRBJ2-7 better at its end, which makes the J call doubtful. Germline assignment: CDR1 DFQATT and CDR2 SNEGSKA (reference sequence). This CDR3 is built from 15 residues.

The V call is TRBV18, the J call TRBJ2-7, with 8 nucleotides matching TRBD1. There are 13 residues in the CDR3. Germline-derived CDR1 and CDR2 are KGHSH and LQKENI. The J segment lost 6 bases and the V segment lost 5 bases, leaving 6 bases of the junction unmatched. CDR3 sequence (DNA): TGTGCCAGCTCAACGGGGACAGGACCCGAGCAGTACTTC. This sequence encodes CASSTGTGPEQYF.

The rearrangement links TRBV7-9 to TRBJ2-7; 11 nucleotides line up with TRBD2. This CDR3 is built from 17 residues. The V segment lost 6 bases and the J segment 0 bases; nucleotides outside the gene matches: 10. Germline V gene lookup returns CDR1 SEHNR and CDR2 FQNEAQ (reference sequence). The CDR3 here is CASRKTSGVFGSYEQYF. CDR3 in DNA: TGTGCCAGCAGGAAGACTAGCGGGGTTTTTGGCTCCTACGAGCAGTACTTC.

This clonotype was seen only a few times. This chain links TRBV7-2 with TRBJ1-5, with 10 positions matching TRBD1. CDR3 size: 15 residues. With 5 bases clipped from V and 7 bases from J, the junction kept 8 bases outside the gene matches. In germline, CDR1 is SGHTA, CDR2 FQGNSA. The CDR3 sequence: CASSKDRGEGQPQHF. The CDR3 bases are TGTGCCAGCAGCAAGGACAGGGGGGAAGGCCAGCCCCAGCATTTT.

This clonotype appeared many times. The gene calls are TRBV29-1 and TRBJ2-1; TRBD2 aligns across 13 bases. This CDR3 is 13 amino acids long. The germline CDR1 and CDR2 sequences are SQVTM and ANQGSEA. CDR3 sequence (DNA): TGCAGTGGGGGACTAGCGGGGACCGGTGAGCAGTTCTTC. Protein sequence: CSGGLAGTGEQFF.

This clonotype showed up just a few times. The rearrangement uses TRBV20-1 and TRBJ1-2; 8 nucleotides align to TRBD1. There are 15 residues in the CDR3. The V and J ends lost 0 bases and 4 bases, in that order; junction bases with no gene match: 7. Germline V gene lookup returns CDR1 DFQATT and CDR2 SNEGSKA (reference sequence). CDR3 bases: TGCAGTGCTAGAGACCCAGGGGGCTCGGGCTATGGCTACACCTTC. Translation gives CSARDPGGSGYGYTF.

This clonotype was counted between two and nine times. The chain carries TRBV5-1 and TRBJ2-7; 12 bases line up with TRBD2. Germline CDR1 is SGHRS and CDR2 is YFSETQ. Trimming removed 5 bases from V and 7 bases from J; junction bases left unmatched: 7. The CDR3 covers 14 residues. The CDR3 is CASRETSGSGEQYF. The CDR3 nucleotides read TGCGCCAGCAGGGAGACTAGCGGGAGTGGTGAGCAGTACTTC.

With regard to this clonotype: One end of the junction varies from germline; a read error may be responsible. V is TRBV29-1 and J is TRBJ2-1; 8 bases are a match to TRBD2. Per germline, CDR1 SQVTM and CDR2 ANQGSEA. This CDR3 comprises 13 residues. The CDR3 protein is CSAGGGRYSEQFF. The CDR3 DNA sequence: TGCAGCGCCGGCGGGGGGAGATACAGTGAGCAGTTCTTC.

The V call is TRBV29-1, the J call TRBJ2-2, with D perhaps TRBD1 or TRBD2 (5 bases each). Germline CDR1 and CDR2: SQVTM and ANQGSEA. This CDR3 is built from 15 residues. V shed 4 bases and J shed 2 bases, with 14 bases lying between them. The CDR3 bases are TGCAGCGTTGGAGGGGCTAGCTCCAACACCGGGGAGCTGTTTTTT. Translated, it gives CSVGGASSNTGELFF.

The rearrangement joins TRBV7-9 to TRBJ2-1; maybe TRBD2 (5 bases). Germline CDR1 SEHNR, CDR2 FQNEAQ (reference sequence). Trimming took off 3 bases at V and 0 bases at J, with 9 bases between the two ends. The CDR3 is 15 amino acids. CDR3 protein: CASSLKRASYNEQFF. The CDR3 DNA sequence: TGTGCCAGCAGCTTGAAGAGGGCCTCCTACAATGAGCAGTTCTTC.